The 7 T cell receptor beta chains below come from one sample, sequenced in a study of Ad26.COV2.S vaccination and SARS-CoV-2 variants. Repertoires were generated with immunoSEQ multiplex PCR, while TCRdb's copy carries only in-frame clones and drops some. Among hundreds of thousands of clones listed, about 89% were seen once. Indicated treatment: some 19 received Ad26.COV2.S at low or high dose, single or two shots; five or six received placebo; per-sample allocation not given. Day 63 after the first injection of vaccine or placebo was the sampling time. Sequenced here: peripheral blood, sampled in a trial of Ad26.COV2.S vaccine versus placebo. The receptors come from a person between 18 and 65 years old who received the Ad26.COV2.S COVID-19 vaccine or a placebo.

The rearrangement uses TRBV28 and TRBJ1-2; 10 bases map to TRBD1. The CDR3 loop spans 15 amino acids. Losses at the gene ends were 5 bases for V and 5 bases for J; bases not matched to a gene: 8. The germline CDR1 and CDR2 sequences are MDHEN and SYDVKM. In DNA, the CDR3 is TGTGCCAGCAGTCCGGCGAGACAGGGGGCGTATGGCTACACCTTC. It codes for CASSPARQGAYGYTF.

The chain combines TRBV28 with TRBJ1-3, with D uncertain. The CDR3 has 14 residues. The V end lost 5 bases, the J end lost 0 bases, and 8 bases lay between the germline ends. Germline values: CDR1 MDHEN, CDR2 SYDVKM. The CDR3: CASSRGISGNTIYF. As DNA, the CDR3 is TGTGCCAGCAGTCGAGGGATCTCTGGAAACACCATATATTTT.

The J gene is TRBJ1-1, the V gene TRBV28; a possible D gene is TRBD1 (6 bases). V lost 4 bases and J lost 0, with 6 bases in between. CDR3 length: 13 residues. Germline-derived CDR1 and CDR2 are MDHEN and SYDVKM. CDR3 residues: CASSYRVNTEAFF. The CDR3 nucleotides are TGTGCCAGCAGTTACAGGGTGAACACTGAAGCTTTCTTT.

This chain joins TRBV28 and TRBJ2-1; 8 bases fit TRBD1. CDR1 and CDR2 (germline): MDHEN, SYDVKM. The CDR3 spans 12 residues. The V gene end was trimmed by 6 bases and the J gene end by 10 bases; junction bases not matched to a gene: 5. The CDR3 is CASSKYRGEQFF. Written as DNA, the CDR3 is TGTGCCAGCAGCAAGTACAGGGGGGAGCAGTTCTTC. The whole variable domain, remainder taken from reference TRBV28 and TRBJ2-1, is DVKVTQSSRYLVKRTGEKVFLECVQDMDHENMFWYRQDPGLGLRLIYFSYDVKMKEKGDIPEGYSVSREKKERFSLILESASTNQTSMYLCASSKYRGEQFFGPGTRLTVL.

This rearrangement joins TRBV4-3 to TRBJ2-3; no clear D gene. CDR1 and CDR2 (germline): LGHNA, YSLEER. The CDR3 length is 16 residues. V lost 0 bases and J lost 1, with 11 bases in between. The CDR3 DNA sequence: TGCGCCAGCAGCCAAGAACGTAGGTTCCGCACAGATACGCAGTATTTT. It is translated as CASSQERRFRTDTQYF.

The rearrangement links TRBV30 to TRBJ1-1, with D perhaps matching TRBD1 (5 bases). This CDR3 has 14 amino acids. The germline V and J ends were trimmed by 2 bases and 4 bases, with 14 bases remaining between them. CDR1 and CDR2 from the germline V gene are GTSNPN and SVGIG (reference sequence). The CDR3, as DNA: TGTGCCTGGAGTATTGGGGCGCGCGGCACTGAAGCTTTCTTT. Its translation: CAWSIGARGTEAFF.

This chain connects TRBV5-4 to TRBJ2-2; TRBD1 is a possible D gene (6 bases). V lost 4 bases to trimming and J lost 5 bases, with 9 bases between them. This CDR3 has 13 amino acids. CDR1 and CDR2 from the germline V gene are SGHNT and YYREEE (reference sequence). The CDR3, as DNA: TGTGCCAGCAGCGCGGACAGAACCGGGGAGCTGTTTTTT. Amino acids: CASSADRTGELFF.